This TCR beta chain was obtained from a study of beta chain features in type 1 diabetes. Expressed TCRB transcripts got sequenced, as all isolated RNA was reverse transcribed. The data were produced by immunoSEQ multiplex PCR, yet TCRdb's version contains in-frame clones alone and is incomplete. Of under 150,000 clones in the sample, 6.9% were seen once. The ends were cut back, 0 bases at V and 3 bases at J, with 11 bases in the middle. This CDR3 region has 16 residues. Germline V gives CDR1 LGHNA, CDR2 YNFKEQ. This clone was found a few times. V usage is TRBV4-2 and J usage is TRBJ1-4; D is possibly TRBD1 (5 bases). The sequenced sample was central memory CD4+ T cells from blood. The sequence was collected from a woman in her twenties or thirties in good health. Here the CDR3 DNA reads TGTGCCAGCAGCCAAGATGCGGGGCGGTCTAATGAAAAACTGTTTTTT. Its translation: CASSQDAGRSNEKLFF.